This TCR beta chain was identified in a study of CD8 T cells in Susac syndrome. An amount of RNA that ranged from about 0.45 to 1 ug was reverse transcribed with random hexamers. TCRdb re-called the immunoSEQ multiplex PCR reads through MiXCR, storing one row per CDR3 protein. Of more than 150,000 distinct CDR3 sequences in the sample, more than 90% are singletons; the top ten hold around 0.14%. Germline V gene data show CDR1 as MNHEY and CDR2 as SVGAGI. V shed 6 bases, J shed 6 bases, and the junction held 10 bases outside the gene matches. The CDR3 runs to 15 residues. The clonotype originates from a human donor in good health. The rearrangement uses TRBV6-5 and TRBJ2-1, with TRBD2 identical over 8 bases. The specimen was CD4+ T cells from PBMCs. The CDR3 DNA is TGTGCCAGCAGCGCCTCTGGCGGGGGGTTCAATGAGCAGTTCTTC. Amino acids: CASSASGGGFNEQFF.